This TCR beta chain was retrieved from a study of T cell responses to AZD1222 COVID-19 vaccine. Germline V gene sequence: CDR1 LNHDA, CDR2 SQIVND (reference sequence). V lost 0 bases to trimming and J lost 4 bases; unmatched junction nucleotides: 11. There are 18 residues in the CDR3. Of note for this clone: Its antigen is currently unknown.

The method was immunoSEQ multiplex PCR; TCRdb's version includes in-frame clones alone and lacks a portion of them. The data contain fewer than 65,000 clones, about 89% of them singletons. Study-level findings and limits: Seropositivity was recorded at baseline in only six AZD1222 recipients.

Sequencing was performed on peripheral blood, taken 28 days after the second AZD1222 dose. The V gene is TRBV19, the J gene TRBJ2-3; 9 bases match TRBD2. The receptor was isolated from an adult who received the AZD1222 COVID-19 vaccine. The CDR3 is CASSIDRVRTSDPDTQYF. The CDR3 DNA is TGTGCCAGTAGTATAGATCGTGTGCGGACTAGCGACCCAGATACGCAGTATTTT.